A selection of T cell receptor beta chains follows, all from one sample in a study of identical twins. TCRdb re-analysed the 5' RACE reads in MiXCR, keeping a single row per CDR3 protein. Found here are 350,000 to 600,000 distinct CDR3 sequences, 14% of them singletons; the top ten hold around 0.52%. These data also featured in a second study, about yellow fever vaccine responses in identical twins.

Input material: CD4+ T cells sorted from blood. These receptor sequences come from a woman aged 18-29 years in good health. Each CDR3 is given with its conserved first and last residue. D genes are given only for firm matches. Some rows have no size entry. The others give once, few or many, or a class for an expanded clone.

v_gene	abundance	d_gene	j_gene	CDR3aa	CDR3nt
TRBV6-1	few	-	TRBJ2-6	CASSRGGANVLTF	TGTGCCAGCAGTAGAGGTGGGGCCAACGTCCTGACTTTC
TRBV7-8	-	-	TRBJ2-2	CASSPGAGANTGELFF	TGTGCCAGCAGCCCTGGGGCAGGGGCGAACACCGGGGAGCTGTTTTTT
TRBV29-1	few	TRBD1	TRBJ1-2	CSVEETGFGYTF	TGCAGCGTTGAAGAGACAGGGTTTGGCTACACCTTC
TRBV4-3	few	TRBD2	TRBJ2-1	CASSRRGAGGSHEQFF	TGCGCCAGCAGCCGCCGAGGAGCGGGAGGATCCCATGAGCAGTTCTTC
TRBV12-3/TRBV12-4	many	TRBD1	TRBJ2-1	CASSLRQGNEQFF	TGTGCCAGCAGTCTTCGACAGGGCAATGAGCAGTTCTTC
TRBV5-4	once	-	TRBJ1-4	CASSLVQDDALFF	TGTGCCAGCAGCTTGGTTCAGGACGACGCACTGTTTTTT
TRBV28	few	TRBD2	TRBJ2-5	CASSFPTSGGQETQYF	TGTGCCAGCAGTTTCCCAACTAGCGGGGGCCAAGAGACCCAGTACTTC
TRBV5-4	-	TRBD2	TRBJ2-7	CASSFGTSGRSRAEQYF	TGTGCCAGCAGCTTCGGGACTAGCGGGAGGTCACGAGCCGAGCAGTACTTC
TRBV7-9	-	TRBD1	TRBJ2-5	CASSLAGDRGTQYF	TGTGCCAGCAGCTTAGCAGGCGACAGGGGCACCCAGTACTTC
TRBV20-1	many	-	TRBJ2-3	CSARDGQGSDTQYF	TGCAGTGCTAGAGATGGGCAGGGGTCAGATACGCAGTATTTT
TRBV28	few	-	TRBJ2-3	CASIKGFRTDTQYF	TGTGCCAGCATCAAAGGGTTTCGCACAGATACGCAGTATTTT
TRBV20-1	few	TRBD2	TRBJ2-3	CSARDPGTSGSSDTQYF	TGCAGTGCTAGAGATCCCGGAACTAGCGGGTCCTCAGATACGCAGTATTTT
TRBV6-2/TRBV6-3	few	TRBD2	TRBJ2-1	CASSDGLASGNEQFF	TGTGCCAGCAGTGACGGACTAGCCTCCGGCAATGAGCAGTTCTTC
TRBV11-2	-	TRBD1	TRBJ2-7	CASSSLRGLRSYEQYF	TGTGCCAGCAGCTCTCTCAGGGGGCTGAGGTCCTACGAGCAGTACTTC
TRBV24-1	few	-	TRBJ2-3	CATSSKGPVDTQYF	TGTGCCACCAGTTCAAAAGGGCCAGTGGATACGCAGTATTTT
TRBV7-9	-	TRBD1	TRBJ2-1	CASSSAQTGWGEQFF	TGTGCCAGCAGCTCAGCGCAGACAGGGTGGGGTGAGCAGTTCTTC
TRBV20-1	-	-	TRBJ2-7	CSAPGGRALSYEQYF	TGCAGTGCCCCCGGCGGCAGGGCGCTATCCTACGAGCAGTACTTC
TRBV5-1	few	TRBD2	TRBJ2-1	CASSLARVGRDNEQFF	TGCGCCAGCAGCTTGGCTCGTGTCGGGAGGGACAATGAGCAGTTCTTC